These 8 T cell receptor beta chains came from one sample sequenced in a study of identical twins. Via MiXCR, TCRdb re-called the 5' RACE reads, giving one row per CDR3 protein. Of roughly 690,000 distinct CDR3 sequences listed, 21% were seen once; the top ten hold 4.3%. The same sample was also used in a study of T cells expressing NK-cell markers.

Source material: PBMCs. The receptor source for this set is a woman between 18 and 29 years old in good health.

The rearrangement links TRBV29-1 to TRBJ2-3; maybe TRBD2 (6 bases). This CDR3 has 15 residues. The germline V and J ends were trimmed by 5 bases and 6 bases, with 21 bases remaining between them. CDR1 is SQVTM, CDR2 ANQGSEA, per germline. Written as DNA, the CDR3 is TGCAGCGTTTACACCCGGTGGCGGGGTGTCGATACGCAGTATTTT. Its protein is CSVYTRWRGVDTQYF.

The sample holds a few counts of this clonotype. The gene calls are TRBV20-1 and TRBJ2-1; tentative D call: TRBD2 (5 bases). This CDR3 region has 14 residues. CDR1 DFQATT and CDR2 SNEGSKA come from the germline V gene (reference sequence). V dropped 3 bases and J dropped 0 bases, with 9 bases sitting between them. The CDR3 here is CSASKRLSYNEQFF. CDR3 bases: TGCAGTGCTAGCAAGCGGCTCTCCTACAATGAGCAGTTCTTC.

CDR3 in DNA: TGTGCCAGCAGCGTAGGAGGGACCTATCACACTGAAGCTTTCTTT. It codes for CASSVGGTYHTEAFF. This chain joins TRBV9 and TRBJ1-1, with D maybe TRBD1 (5 bases). The V and J ends lost 0 bases and 3 bases respectively, with 12 bases between them. The CDR3 is 15 residues long. The germline V gene has CDR1 SGDLS and CDR2 YYNGEE.

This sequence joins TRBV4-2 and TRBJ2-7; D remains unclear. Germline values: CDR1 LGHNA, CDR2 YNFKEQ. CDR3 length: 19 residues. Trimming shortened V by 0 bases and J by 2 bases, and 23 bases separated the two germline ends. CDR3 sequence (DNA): TGTGCCAGCAGCCAAGATTTACGACGCTGGTTAGAGATTCCCTACGAGCAGTACTTC. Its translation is CASSQDLRRWLEIPYEQYF.

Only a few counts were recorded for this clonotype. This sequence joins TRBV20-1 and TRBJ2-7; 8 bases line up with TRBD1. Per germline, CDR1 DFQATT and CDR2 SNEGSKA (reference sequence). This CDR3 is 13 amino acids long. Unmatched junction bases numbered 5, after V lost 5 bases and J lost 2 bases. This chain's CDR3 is CSAPQGATYEQYF. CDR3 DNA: TGCAGTGCTCCCCAGGGGGCGACCTACGAGCAGTACTTC.

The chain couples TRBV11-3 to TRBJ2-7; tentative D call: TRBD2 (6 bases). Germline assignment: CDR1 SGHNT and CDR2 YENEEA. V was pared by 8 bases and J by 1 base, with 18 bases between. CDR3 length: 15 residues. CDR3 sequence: CASASREPVSYEQYF. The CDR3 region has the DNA TGTGCCAGCGCCAGCCGGGAGCCTGTGTCCTACGAGCAGTACTTC.

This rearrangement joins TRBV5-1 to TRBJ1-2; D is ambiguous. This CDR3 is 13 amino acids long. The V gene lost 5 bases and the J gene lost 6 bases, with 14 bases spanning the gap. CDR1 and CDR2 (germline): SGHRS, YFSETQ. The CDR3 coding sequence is TGCGCCAGCAGGTCCGGCGAGAAAAATGGCTACACCTTC. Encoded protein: CASRSGEKNGYTF.

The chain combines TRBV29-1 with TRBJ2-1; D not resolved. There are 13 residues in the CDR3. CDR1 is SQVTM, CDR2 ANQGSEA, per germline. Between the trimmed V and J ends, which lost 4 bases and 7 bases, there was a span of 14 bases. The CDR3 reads CSVVLASRNEQFF. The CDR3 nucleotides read TGCAGCGTTGTCTTGGCTAGTCGGAATGAGCAGTTCTTC.